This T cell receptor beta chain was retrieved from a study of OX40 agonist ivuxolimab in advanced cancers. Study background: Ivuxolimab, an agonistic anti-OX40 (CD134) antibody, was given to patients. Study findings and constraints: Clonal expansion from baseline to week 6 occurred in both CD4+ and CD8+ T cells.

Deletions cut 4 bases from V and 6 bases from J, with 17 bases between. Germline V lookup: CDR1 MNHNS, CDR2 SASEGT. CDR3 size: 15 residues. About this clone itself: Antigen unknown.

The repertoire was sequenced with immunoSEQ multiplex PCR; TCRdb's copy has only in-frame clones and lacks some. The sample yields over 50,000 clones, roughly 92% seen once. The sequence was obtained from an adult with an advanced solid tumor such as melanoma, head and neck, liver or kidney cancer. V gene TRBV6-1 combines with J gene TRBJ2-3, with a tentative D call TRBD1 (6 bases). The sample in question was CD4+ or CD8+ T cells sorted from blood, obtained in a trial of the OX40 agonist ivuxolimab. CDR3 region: CASSGHTGSRDTQYF. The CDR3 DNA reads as TGTGCCAGCAGTGGACATACAGGGTCTAGGGATACGCAGTATTTT.